The source of this T cell receptor (beta chain) is a study of blood T cell repertoires in COVID-19. The method was immunoSEQ multiplex PCR; TCRdb's version includes in-frame clones alone and lacks a portion of them. The sample carries 250,000 to 300,000 clones, 88% recorded once. The CDR3 is made up of 15 amino acids. CDR1 MNHEY and CDR2 SVGAGI come from the germline V gene. V gave up 2 bases and J gave up 13 bases, with 18 bases separating them. The V call is TRBV6-5, the J call TRBJ1-6; D is possibly TRBD1 (6 bases). The source of this sequence is a woman aged 55-69 years in a cohort exposed to, infected with or recovered from COVID-19 (not recorded which). Sequenced material: PBMCs or T cells enriched from blood (not recorded which). CDR3 nucleotides: TGTGCCAGCAGTTACCGCGGACCAGGGGCGACCCCCCTCCACTTT. Translating gives CASSYRGPGATPLHF.